This TCR beta chain was recorded in a study of blood T cell repertoires in COVID-19 (dated by TCRdb to 2018 to 2020). Background for the entire study: Samples covering the acute and convalescent phases of COVID-19 were provided by collaborators in the United States, Italy and Spain. Where available, HLA class I and class II types were obtained from metadata supplied by the sample provider rather than from assay-based typing. The dataset comprised deeply sampled blood TCRbeta repertoires from subjects exposed to, actively infected with, or recovered from COVID-19. A de-identified subject ID, COVID-19 status, age in years and sex were almost always included in the sample metadata. The repertoires were released in a freely available public database meant as a resource for research on the immune response to SARS-CoV-2. Samples came from the ongoing ImmuneRACE study (first 160 participants) plus 1,254 subjects from 6 global collaborators. The prospective study material was composed of cDNA or gDNA derived from T cells, B-cell-depleted T cells, or PBMCs. On the study overall, not on this receptor specifically: Clinical and demographic metadata were provided uncurated, with the amount varying by source and participant.

The immunoSEQ Assay, a bias-controlled multiplex PCR, was used to amplify TCRbeta CDR3 regions from genomic DNA. Concerning the study's data processing: Within the assay, amplification of reference gene primers was used to estimate how many nucleated cells each sample contained. To quantify the absolute abundance of each unique TCRbeta CDR3 rearrangement, sequence reads were collapsed and filtered. For each sample, productive Simpson clonality was calculated as the square root of Simpson's diversity index over productive rearrangements. This immuneACCESS table, as held by TCRdb, lists in-frame sequences with V and J called but not all clones. Of the missing ones, under half trace to an unresolved V gene in checked studies; the others have no known cause. The V and J calls and clone size were taken over from that table, and D and trimming were inferred from the DNA. The sample table shows 84,000 or so clones, and around 92% are seen once. The top ten clonotypes cover under 7.5% of the sample.

Collaborating institutions collected whole blood in K2EDTA tubes following their own protocols. For TCRbeta analysis, collaborator samples were shipped as frozen whole blood, as isolated PBMCs, or as DNA extracted from either sample type. Turning to this clone: Its cognate antigen has yet to be identified. It has no much larger one-base neighbor in the sample; base qualities were not kept.

Sequences were obtained from peripheral blood. This TCR was sampled from a woman aged 55-70 years with active COVID-19.

The CDR3 has the sequence CASSSGQSNPNEQFF. The nucleotide sequence reads as follows: TGCGCCAGCAGCTCCGGACAGTCCAACCCAAATGAGCAGTTCTTC. The rearrangement joined TRBV5-1 to TRBJ2-1; a tentative D call is TRBD1 (6 bases match). Trimming takes 3 bases from V and 7 bases from J, and the germline ends sit 17 bases apart. CDR3 length: 15 amino acids, cysteine to phenylalanine. Of all the DNA, just the CDR3 is kept, 45 bases in frame from base 1. The germline V gene encodes CDR1 SGHRS and CDR2 YFSETQ.